These 30 T cell receptor beta chains came from one sample sequenced in a study of blood T cell repertoires in COVID-19. Assay used: immunoSEQ multiplex PCR; TCRdb lists only in-frame clones, some missing. Of about 240,000 clones in the sample, 70% to 85% were seen once. The sample was peripheral blood. Receptor source: a woman of 80 years or more with acute or convalescent COVID-19.

V usage is TRBV18 and J usage is TRBJ2-7; tentatively, D is TRBD1 (6 bases). Per the germline V gene, CDR1 is KGHSH and CDR2 is LQKENI. The CDR3 loop spans 14 amino acids. The V end lost 3 bases, the J end lost 0 bases, and 9 bases lay between the germline ends. The CDR3 nucleotides read TGTGCCAGCTCACCGGGACAAAGCTCCTACGAGCAGTACTTC. Amino acids: CASSPGQSSYEQYF.

V gene TRBV7-8 combines with J gene TRBJ2-7, with D perhaps TRBD2 (5 bases). CDR1 is SGHVS, CDR2 FQNEAQ, per germline. This CDR3 spans 13 amino acids. V was trimmed by 1 base and J by 7 bases, leaving 11 bases between them. CDR3 in amino acids: CASSLGVTGEQYF. In DNA, the CDR3 is TGTGCCAGCAGCTTAGGAGTAACGGGGGAGCAGTACTTC.

This clone was counted only a few times. The rearrangement joins TRBV6-1 to TRBJ1-6, with TRBD1 matching 7 bases. Germline V gives CDR1 MNHNS, CDR2 SASEGT. V trimming: 3 bases; J trimming: 9 bases; junction bases outside the gene matches: 2. The CDR3 extends over 13 amino acids. CDR3 residues: CASSDDRVSPLHF. The CDR3 nucleotides read TGTGCCAGCAGTGACGACAGGGTTTCACCCCTCCACTTT.

The V and J genes are TRBV19 and TRBJ2-1; 12 positions match TRBD2. Trimming took 5 bases from V and 8 from J; bases not matched to a gene: 4. Germline lookup yields CDR1 LNHDA and CDR2 SQIVND (reference sequence). The CDR3 totals 14 residues. The CDR3 loop reads CASSLLAGGDEQFF. CDR3 bases: TGTGCCAGTAGTTTACTAGCGGGGGGAGATGAGCAGTTCTTC.

The genes are TRBV6-5 and TRBJ1-6, with D unresolved. V was pared by 2 bases and J by 15 bases, with 11 bases between. Germline assignment: CDR1 MNHEY and CDR2 SVGAGI. This CDR3 contains 12 residues. CDR3 sequence: CASSYRAGGLHF. Written as DNA, the CDR3 is TGTGCCAGCAGTTACCGGGCAGGAGGCCTCCACTTT.

The J gene is TRBJ2-1, the V gene TRBV5-1, with D possibly matching TRBD1 (7 bases). V lost 2 bases and J 7 bases, leaving 16 bases between the germline ends. This CDR3 has 15 residues. Germline V gene sequence: CDR1 SGHRS, CDR2 YFSETQ. In nucleotides, the CDR3 is TGCGCCAGCAGCTTATCACCTGCAGGGGGGAATGAGCAGTTCTTC. Translated: CASSLSPAGGNEQFF.

J is TRBJ2-3 and V is TRBV11-2; 7 positions agree with TRBD2. Germline CDR1 and CDR2: SGHAT and FQNNGV. The CDR3 contains 14 residues. V gave up 2 bases and J gave up 6 bases; unmatched junction bases: 5. CDR3 in amino acids: CASSLSSGVDTQYF. CDR3 sequence (DNA): TGTGCCAGCAGCTTATCGAGCGGGGTGGATACGCAGTATTTT.

The gene calls are TRBV28 and TRBJ1-4; D is undetermined. Trimming removed 7 bases at V and 4 bases at J, with 13 bases between. Germline values: CDR1 MDHEN, CDR2 SYDVKM. CDR3 size: 14 residues. CDR3 region: CASNPTSVNEKLFF. Written as DNA, the CDR3 is TGTGCCAGCAACCCCACGTCAGTTAATGAAAAACTGTTTTTT.

This rearrangement joins TRBV28 to TRBJ1-2; TRBD1 might be the D (6 bases). The ends were cut back, 3 bases at V and 8 bases at J, with 19 bases in the middle. Germline lookup yields CDR1 MDHEN and CDR2 SYDVKM. This CDR3 has 15 residues. The CDR3, as DNA: TGTGCCAGCAGTTTTCGGGGGGCAGATGCCTTGGGCTACACCTTC. Its translation is CASSFRGADALGYTF.

This clone turned up a few times. The chain employs TRBV6-6 and TRBJ1-1; 9 bases are a match to TRBD1. Looked up from germline, CDR1 is MNHNY and CDR2 is SVGAGI (reference sequence). Losses at the gene ends were 6 bases for V and 4 bases for J; bases not matched to a gene: 6. CDR3 length: 14 amino acids. The CDR3 region is CASSRGQGSTEAFF. The CDR3 nucleotides read TGTGCCAGCAGCCGGGGACAGGGTAGCACTGAAGCTTTCTTT.

The rearrangement links TRBV6-5 to TRBJ1-2, with D possibly TRBD1 on 5 matching bases. The CDR3 extends over 13 amino acids. Per the germline V gene, CDR1 is MNHEY and CDR2 is SVGAGI. V lost 4 bases to trimming and J lost 8 bases, with 14 bases between them. Here the CDR3 reads CASSWMQGGGYTF. The CDR3 coding sequence is TGTGCCAGCAGTTGGATGCAGGGTGGGGGCTACACCTTC.

The chain recombines TRBV19 with TRBJ1-1, with D perhaps matching TRBD1 (6 bases). This CDR3 has 15 residues. Germline V gene lookup returns CDR1 LNHDA and CDR2 SQIVND (reference sequence). Trimming shortened V by 8 bases and J by 0 bases, and 16 bases separated the two germline ends. The chain's CDR3 is CASHQGGGMNTEAFF. In DNA form, the CDR3 reads TGTGCCAGTCACCAAGGGGGAGGGATGAACACTGAAGCTTTCTTT. Looking up the rest from reference TRBV19 and TRBJ1-1 gives the full variable domain: DGGITQSPKYLFRKEGQNVTLSCEQNLNHDAMYWYRQDPGQGLRLIYYSQIVNDFQKGDIAEGYSVSREKKESFPLTVTSAQKNPTAFYLCASHQGGGMNTEAFFGQGTRLTVV.

The rearrangement joins TRBV10-3 to TRBJ2-1; the D gene is possibly TRBD1 (6 bases). Trimming pared 7 bases from V and 10 bases from J, leaving 11 bases between. In germline, CDR1 is ENHRY, CDR2 SYGVKD. This CDR3 is 11 amino acids long. CDR3 sequence (DNA): TGTGCCATCACAGGGGCTGGAGAGCAGTTCTTC. This translates into CAITGAGEQFF.

This clone was seen only once. CDR3 sequence: CAISKTGGTEAFF. In DNA form, the CDR3 reads TGTGCCATCAGTAAGACAGGGGGAACTGAAGCTTTCTTT. The gene calls are TRBV10-3 and TRBJ1-1, with TRBD1 matching 9 bases. Germline V CDR1 and CDR2: ENHRY, SYGVKD. The CDR3 extends over 13 amino acids. V lost 5 bases, J lost 5 bases, and 3 bases stayed unmatched.

J is TRBJ1-2 and V is TRBV5-6, with 10 nucleotides matching TRBD1. The ends lost 4 bases at V and 3 bases at J; junction bases unmatched: 9. This CDR3 has 16 amino acids. Looked up from germline, CDR1 is SGHDT and CDR2 is YYEEEE. This CDR3 is CASSPTAGQGDYGYTF. The CDR3 DNA follows: TGTGCCAGCAGCCCAACCGCCGGACAGGGGGACTATGGCTACACCTTC.

The J gene is TRBJ1-4, the V gene TRBV28; maybe TRBD1 (5 bases). The V gene lost 3 bases and the J gene lost 8 bases, with 13 bases spanning the gap. Germline CDR1 and CDR2: MDHEN and SYDVKM. This CDR3 has 14 amino acids. CDR3 sequence: CASSFGPGWEKLFF. In DNA form, the CDR3 reads TGTGCCAGCAGTTTTGGGCCAGGGTGGGAAAAACTGTTTTTT. The whole variable domain, filled in from reference TRBV28 and TRBJ1-4, reads DVKVTQSSRYLVKRTGEKVFLECVQDMDHENMFWYRQDPGLGLRLIYFSYDVKMKEKGDIPEGYSVSREKKERFSLILESASTNQTSMYLCASSFGPGWEKLFFGSGTQLSVL.

V is TRBV6-4 and J is TRBJ2-6; 12 bases agree with TRBD2. From germline, CDR1 is MRHNA and CDR2 SNTAGT. With 6 bases clipped from V and 0 bases from J, the junction kept 12 bases outside the gene matches. CDR3 length: 20 amino acids. The CDR3 protein is CASSRLATSGGTSGANVLTF. The CDR3 nucleotides are TGTGCCAGCAGCCGCTTAGCCACTAGCGGGGGGACCTCTGGGGCCAACGTCCTGACTTTC.

The chain is built from TRBV6-6 and TRBJ2-7; D may be TRBD1 (5 bases). The CDR3 contains 13 residues. Trimming took off 6 bases at V and 1 base at J, with 10 bases between the two ends. Germline CDR1 reads MNHNY; CDR2 reads SVGAGI (reference sequence). The chain's CDR3 is CASSQGLSYEQYF. DNA for the CDR3: TGTGCCAGCAGCCAGGGATTGTCCTACGAGCAGTACTTC.

The chain has TRBV7-8 and TRBJ1-6, with D perhaps matching TRBD1 (5 bases). CDR3 length equals 12 residues. Per germline, CDR1 SGHVS and CDR2 FQNEAQ. Trimming cost V 0 bases and J 14 bases, with 8 bases left between them. The CDR3 sequence: CASSLAGATLHF. In DNA form, the CDR3 reads TGTGCCAGCAGCTTAGCAGGGGCTACCCTCCACTTT.

V gene TRBV6-5 combines with J gene TRBJ2-5; D remains ambiguous. Germline-derived CDR1 and CDR2 are MNHEY and SVGAGI. The CDR3 has 16 residues. V lost 0 bases to trimming and J lost 2 bases, with 13 bases between them. DNA of the CDR3: TGTGCCAGCAGTTACTCGGGTTATAGCTCTCAAGAGACCCAGTACTTC. As protein: CASSYSGYSSQETQYF.

This chain connects TRBV18 to TRBJ2-2; 7 positions match TRBD2. The length of the CDR3 is 15 residues. V dropped 2 bases and J dropped 3; count of bases not matched to a gene: 3. Per the germline V gene, CDR1 is KGHSH and CDR2 is LQKENI. CDR3 protein: CASSPSGGDTGELFF. The CDR3 bases are TGTGCCAGCTCACCATCGGGGGGAGACACCGGGGAGCTGTTTTTT.

This clone was seen a few times. DNA for the CDR3: TGTGCCAGCTCACCACCTTCAGGGGGCGTGCATTTGGAGCAGTTCTTC. It codes for CASSPPSGGVHLEQFF. The rearrangement joins TRBV18 to TRBJ2-1, with 8 bases aligning to TRBD1. CDR3 length equals 16 residues. V gave up 0 bases and J gave up 10 bases; unmatched junction bases: 11. Looked up from germline, CDR1 is KGHSH and CDR2 is LQKENI.

The V gene is TRBV9, the J gene TRBJ1-2; TRBD1 aligns across 8 bases. Per the germline V gene, CDR1 is SGDLS and CDR2 is YYNGEE. J lost 10 bases, V lost 0 bases, and 8 bases had no gene match. The CDR3 is made up of 14 amino acids. The CDR3 is CASSVGQGYEVYTF. In DNA form, the CDR3 reads TGTGCCAGCAGCGTAGGACAGGGGTACGAGGTCTACACCTTC.

The genes are TRBV5-1 and TRBJ2-7; D possibly corresponds to TRBD2 (5 bases). Germline CDR1 SGHRS, CDR2 YFSETQ. The V gene lost 5 bases and the J gene lost 1 base, with 19 bases spanning the gap. The CDR3 length is 16 residues. This chain's CDR3 is CASSSRAREVSYEQYF. The CDR3 DNA reads as TGCGCCAGCAGTTCGAGGGCTAGGGAAGTATCCTACGAGCAGTACTTC. The full variable domain, completed using reference TRBV5-1 and TRBJ2-7, is KAGVTQTPRYLIKTRGQQVTLSCSPISGHRSVSWYQQTPGQGLQFLFEYFSETQRNKGNFPGRFSGRQFSNSRSEMNVSTLELGDSALYLCASSSRAREVSYEQYFGPGTRLTVT.

V gene TRBV28 combines with J gene TRBJ1-1, with D uncertain. CDR1 and CDR2 (germline): MDHEN, SYDVKM. This CDR3 has 13 amino acids. The V gene lost 3 bases and the J gene lost 4 bases, with 9 bases spanning the gap. The CDR3 coding sequence is TGTGCCAGCAGTTTCCGACAACGCACTGAAGCTTTCTTT. Translation gives CASSFRQRTEAFF.

This rearrangement joins TRBV11-3 to TRBJ1-1; D gene uncertain. Germline V gene sequence: CDR1 SGHNT, CDR2 YENEEA. V gave up 4 bases and J gave up 1 base, with 7 bases separating them. The CDR3 extends over 13 amino acids. This CDR3 reads CASSSGGNTEAFF. CDR3 coding DNA: TGTGCCAGCAGCTCGGGAGGGAACACTGAAGCTTTCTTT.

The V gene is TRBV12-3 or TRBV12-4, the J gene TRBJ2-7; no definite D call. The CDR3 covers 12 residues. V was pared by 6 bases and J by 3 bases, with 9 bases between. The CDR3: CASSSSGYEQYF. In DNA form, the CDR3 reads TGTGCCAGCAGCTCATCGGGCTACGAGCAGTACTTC.

This clone has a handful of counts. The chain joins TRBV2 to TRBJ2-5, with 13 bases fitting TRBD2. The CDR3 spans 18 residues. CDR1 and CDR2 from the germline V gene are SNHLY and FYNNEI. The V segment lost 7 bases and the J segment 1 base; nucleotides outside the gene matches: 12. The CDR3 DNA is TGTGCCAGCAAAGGCGGGATTACTAGCGGGGGGGCCCAAGAGACCCAGTACTTC. Protein sequence: CASKGGITSGGAQETQYF.

The V gene is TRBV19, the J gene TRBJ1-2; D gene uncertain. The CDR3 is made up of 15 amino acids. Germline values: CDR1 LNHDA, CDR2 SQIVND (reference sequence). The V and J ends lost 4 bases and 4 bases respectively, with 16 bases between them. The CDR3 protein is CASSTTPSQSYGYTF. The CDR3 DNA reads TGTGCCAGTAGTACCACCCCGTCACAAAGCTATGGCTACACCTTC.

The V gene is TRBV30, the J gene TRBJ1-6; a weak D match, TRBD1 (5 bases). The CDR3 is made up of 16 amino acids. V was pared by 1 base and J by 0 bases, with 10 bases between. The germline CDR1 and CDR2 sequences are GTSNPN and SVGIG (reference sequence). CDR3 DNA sequence: TGTGCCTGGAGTGCTGGGGGGAGCTCCTATAATTCACCCCTCCACTTT. Residues: CAWSAGGSSYNSPLHF.